Presented here are 9 T cell receptor beta chains from one specimen sequenced in a study of regulatory T cells in long-lasting Graves disease. Time point described: newly diagnosed GD, antithyroid drugs for less than 3 months. PBMC-derived RNA was used for the TCR library. Investigators prepared the TCR beta libraries by applying iRepertoire HTBI primers and Arm-PCR of CDR3 regions. TCRdb itself ran the multiplex PCR reads through MiXCR, one entry per CDR3 protein. The table records hundreds of thousands of distinct CDR3 sequences, about a sixth of them present only once. These data were also reused for a study on T cells in Graves' hyperthyroidism and ophthalmopathy.

Here the sequenced sample was peripheral blood mononuclear cells (PBMCs), taken at new diagnosis, from a patient treated with antithyroid drugs. The receptors were sampled from a woman aged 25-40 years with Graves disease.

This chain uses TRBV20-1 with TRBJ2-1; D possibly corresponds to TRBD2 (5 bases). This CDR3 has 19 amino acids. The V end was cut by 2 bases, the J end by 8 bases, with 31 bases between. Germline values: CDR1 DFQATT, CDR2 SNEGSKA (reference sequence). For the CDR3, the DNA is TGCAGTGCTAGAAAATTGGCCGCTTACCGAGCTATTTTCGGGGATGAGCAGTTCTTC. As protein: CSARKLAAYRAIFGDEQFF.

This clonotype was seen many times. The chain employs TRBV3-1 and TRBJ2-5; 8 nucleotides agree with TRBD2. With V trimmed by 6 bases and J by 5 bases, 8 bases remained unmatched. The CDR3 covers 14 residues. Germline V lookup: CDR1 LGHDT, CDR2 YNNKEL (reference sequence). This chain's CDR3 is CASSQSGSKETQYF. The CDR3 DNA reads as TGTGCCAGCAGTCAGAGCGGGAGTAAGGAGACCCAGTACTTC.

As for this clonotype: A much larger clone is a single base away; this may be a read error. The chain combines TRBV9 with TRBJ2-3, with D hard to call. This CDR3 region has 15 residues. Germline lookup yields CDR1 SGDLS and CDR2 YYNGEE. V lost 0 bases, J lost 4 bases, and 12 bases lay in between. In DNA, the CDR3 is TGTGCCAGCAGCGTAGACATGGGCCTCGCAGATACGCAGTATTTT. This translates into CASSVDMGLADTQYF.

A note on this clonotype: One end of the junction fails to match germline, which may point to a read error. The chain has TRBV7-9 and TRBJ1-2, with D perhaps matching TRBD1 (6 bases). Germline V CDR1 and CDR2: SEHNR, FQNEAQ (reference sequence). This CDR3 contains 15 residues. The CDR3 sequence is CASSPRQAPNYGSTF. The DNA of the CDR3 is TGTGCCAGCAGCCCGCGACAGGCCCCTAACTATGGCTCCACCTTC.

This clonotype occurred a few times. At one end the junction does not follow the germline gene, possibly because of a read error. This rearrangement joins TRBV28 to TRBJ1-5; no clear D gene. Germline loops: CDR1 MDHEN, CDR2 SYDVKM. The CDR3 contains 17 residues. CDR3 DNA: TGTGCCAACAGTTTATCTCTTTCGGCAGCGAGCAATCAGCCCCAGCATTTT. Translation: CANSLSLSAASNQPQHF.

This clonotype was found many times. This chain links TRBV18 with TRBJ1-2; the D is unclear. The CDR3 runs to 14 residues. Between the trimmed V and J ends, which lost 3 bases and 3 bases, there was a span of 11 bases. Per germline, CDR1 KGHSH and CDR2 LQKENI. CDR3 nucleotide sequence: TGTGCCAGCTCACCTGCAGGTATAGACTATGGCTACACCTTC. Translation: CASSPAGIDYGYTF.

This rearrangement joins TRBV7-9 to TRBJ2-2; no definite D call. CDR3 length: 16 amino acids. Trimming stripped 5 bases from V and 2 bases from J, with 15 bases between. The germline gives CDR1 SEHNR, CDR2 FQNEAQ (reference sequence). The CDR3 sequence: CASSPKLAENTGELFF. CDR3 sequence (DNA): TGTGCCAGCAGCCCGAAGTTGGCAGAAAACACCGGGGAGCTGTTTTTT.

This clonotype was picked up many times. The rearrangement links TRBV28 to TRBJ1-4, with a possible D match to TRBD1 (5 bases). From germline, CDR1 is MDHEN and CDR2 SYDVKM. The CDR3 sequence is 14 residues long. Trimming left V 5 bases short and J 7 bases short, with 14 bases between. CDR3 coding DNA: TGTGCCAGCAGTCCTTCGGGGCGGGGTGAAAAACTGTTTTTT. The encoded protein is CASSPSGRGEKLFF.

This clonotype has a count of ten or more. The chain links TRBV24-1 to TRBJ1-1; tentative D call: TRBD1 (5 bases). The length of the CDR3 is 14 residues. Deletions cut 2 bases from V and 4 bases from J, with 10 bases between. CDR1 is KGHDR, CDR2 SFDVKD, per germline. The CDR3 protein is CATSDSRDVTEAFF. The CDR3 DNA follows: TGTGCCACCAGTGATTCGCGGGACGTCACTGAAGCTTTCTTT.